The clone carrying this T cell receptor (beta chain) was recorded once. This sample is part of a study of blood T cell repertoires in COVID-19. Study at large: There were acute and convalescent COVID-19 samples, and they came from the United States, Italy and Spain. T cells, B-cell-depleted T cells, or PBMCs provided the cDNA or gDNA that served as material.

Trimming took off 5 bases at V and 5 bases at J, with 20 bases between the two ends. The CDR3 extends over 16 amino acids. CDR1 and CDR2 (germline): SGHNT, YENEEA. Per the original data handling: The assay estimated nucleated cells by amplifying reference gene primers. This table comes from immunoSEQ multiplex PCR, and its TCRdb copy is limited to in-frame clones, with some not included. V and J calls and clone size are copied from that table; D and trimming were computed from the DNA. The sample lists tens of thousands of clones, 75% to 95% seen once, with approximately 4.1% in the top ten. The chain uses TRBV11-3 and TRBJ2-3, with D perhaps TRBD1 (6 bases). The sequencing sample was made of peripheral blood. This TCR came from a woman in her forties or fifties in a cohort sampled during active COVID-19. The CDR3 spells CASSPMGAQGIDTQYF. The CDR3, as DNA: TGTGCCAGCAGCCCCATGGGCGCGCAGGGGATAGATACGCAGTATTTT.